Sequencing of this TCR beta chain was carried out in a study of T cell changes during pregnancy in multiple sclerosis. Trimming took 0 bases from V and 4 from J, leaving 28 bases between them. The germline CDR1 and CDR2 sequences are SGHRS and YFSETQ. The CDR3 runs to 20 residues. Only in-frame clones appear in the TCRdb table, and some are missing; sequencing was by immunoSEQ multiplex PCR. The profile shows fewer than 45,000 clones, 90% of them singletons. V is TRBV5-1 and J is TRBJ1-1; no firm D call. The specimen comprised CD8+ T cells from peripheral blood mononuclear cells, sampled in the first trimester of pregnancy. This TCR came from a female donor with multiple sclerosis, enrolled in a pregnancy study. DNA for the CDR3: TGCGCCAGCAGCTTGGAAGGTCTCCCCGGCGGCAGAGGTATCGGCACTGAAGCTTTCTTT. This codes for CASSLEGLPGGRGIGTEAFF.